Listed below are T cell receptor beta chains from one sample, sequenced in a study of blood T cell repertoires in COVID-19. Profiling relied on immunoSEQ multiplex PCR, and the TCRdb table lists in-frame clones only, not all of them. The sample has 55,000 to 75,000 clones, around 70% seen once. The sample consisted of peripheral blood. The receptors here all came from a man aged 55 to 70 with acute or convalescent COVID-19. The conserved cysteine and the conserved F or W are not part of the CDR3 here. Each record gives: J gene, V gene, CDR3 length, CDR3 protein.

TRBJ1-3,TRBV10-3,11,AISLGQGNTIY
TRBJ1-5,TRBV2,14,ASSRQTGGGNQPQH
TRBJ2-7,TRBV30,10,AWSVGLYEQY
TRBJ2-1,TRBV19,11,ASSIGLRGEQF
TRBJ2-5,TRBV6-1,13,ASSETSGDQETQY
TRBJ1-2,TRBV18,13,ASSPLAGANYGYT
TRBJ1-4,TRBV19,12,ASSMDRESEKLF
TRBJ2-5,TRBV10-3,12,AISEGQGAETQY
TRBJ2-3,TRBV9,14,ASSVSGGGGTDTQY
TRBJ2-5,TRBV18,12,ASSAGTEKETQY
TRBJ2-1,TRBV9,11,ASSVPGYNEQF
TRBJ1-1,TRBV28,15,ASSPPRGDRMNTEAF
TRBJ2-1,TRBV13,14,ASSLVGGASANEQF
TRBJ1-5,TRBV30,11,AWSDQGYQPQH
TRBJ2-5,TRBV27,12,ASRGTDPKETQY
TRBJ2-5,TRBV3-1/TRBV3-2,13,ASSQDVTGTGTQY
TRBJ2-5,TRBV18,11,AGSTGEKETQY
TRBJ2-6,TRBV11-2,13,ASSLAGAGANVLT
TRBJ1-2,TRBV30,12,AWTRLLDRGGYT
TRBJ2-3,TRBV5-1,15,ASSHRLAGGSTDTQY
TRBJ2-5,TRBV30,12,AWRHREPQETQY
TRBJ2-1,TRBV19,13,ASSIDAGGHYEQF
TRBJ2-2,TRBV11-2,10,ASSGPGGELF
TRBJ2-5,TRBV27,12,ASSLSIPGETQY
TRBJ1-1,TRBV5-1,14,ASSTRAGFMNTEAF
TRBJ1-6,TRBV11-2,13,ASSLAGEEESPLH
TRBJ2-7,TRBV5-1,12,ASSWTGTGNEQY
TRBJ1-4,TRBV30,12,AWRGDRGNEKLF
TRBJ1-6,TRBV6-1,13,ASSEVRGGNSPLH
TRBJ2-2,TRBV9,13,ASGMTGYGTGELF
TRBJ2-1,TRBV18,11,ASSQARAGEQF
TRBJ2-1,TRBV2,9,ASSEFGEQF
TRBJ2-1,TRBV7-2,13,ASSSNGLSYNEQF
TRBJ1-2,TRBV28,11,ASMDREVYGYT
TRBJ2-5,TRBV5-5,10,ASSLYRETQY
TRBJ2-3,TRBV9,12,ASSGTSGTDTQY
TRBJ2-7,TRBV28,11,ASSPPGTSEQY
TRBJ2-3,TRBV14,13,ASSQPRGFTDTQY
TRBJ2-5,TRBV7-8,14,ASSLGWGGSQETQY
TRBJ1-2,TRBV4-1,13,ASSPRQGQRGDYT
TRBJ2-7,TRBV27,12,ASSLGGTTYEQY
TRBJ1-1,TRBV10-2,12,ASSDRAVNTEAF
TRBJ1-2,TRBV27,11,ASKQDGTYGYT
TRBJ1-1,TRBV19,13,ASRGQGARITEAF
TRBJ2-6,TRBV27,11,ASTISGANVLT
TRBJ2-3,TRBV5-4,13,ASSDYRRETDTQY
TRBJ2-5,TRBV6-5,11,ASRRDLGETQY
TRBJ2-2,TRBV6-5,12,ASSLTSATGELF
TRBJ1-2,TRBV5-1,13,ASSPRGGANYGYT
TRBJ2-5,TRBV27,12,ASSSLRGPETQY
TRBJ1-5,TRBV19,11,ASSRQGTQPQH
TRBJ2-7,TRBV5-1,15,ASSSTSGQGNPYEQY